This entry lists 19 T cell receptor beta chains sequenced from one sample in a study of vaccination effects on CD4 cells after COVID-19. Which antigens these TCRs recognize remains unknown. Expansion of antigen-specific CD4+ T cells with viral peptide pools was carried out by the ViraFEST assay before sequencing. Isolation of CD4+ T cells took place after about nine days of culture. SARS-CoV-2 infection was confirmed by PCR in the person between March and December 2020. Produced via immunoSEQ multiplex PCR; TCRdb's table is partial and in-frame only. Of tens of thousands of clones listed, more than 75% are singletons. This material consisted of CD4+ T cells from PBMCs cultured with HIV peptides, taken before COVID-19 vaccination. Documented subset: HIV-1 Nef peptide pool negative control/reference culture. The source of these receptors is a human donor who had a prior SARS-CoV-2 infection.

This clone was observed a few times. This rearrangement joins TRBV5-1 to TRBJ1-5, with D perhaps matching TRBD1 (5 bases). Germline loops: CDR1 SGHRS, CDR2 YFSETQ. V dropped 7 bases and J dropped 3 bases, with 14 bases sitting between them. The CDR3 length is 14 residues. Here the CDR3 DNA reads TGCGCCAGCTCCCGGGACGGCTTCAATCAGCCCCAGCATTTT. Protein product: CASSRDGFNQPQHF.

The CDR3 region has the DNA TGTGCCAGCTCCCCCCCACCTTTGGAGTGGAACACTGAAGCTTTCTTT. Amino acids: CASSPPPLEWNTEAFF. The V call is TRBV18, the J call TRBJ1-1; D is unclear. The CDR3 has 16 residues. V gave up 6 bases and J gave up 1 base, with 18 bases separating them. The germline V gene encodes CDR1 KGHSH and CDR2 LQKENI.

V gene TRBV18 combines with J gene TRBJ2-1; D is possibly TRBD1 (5 bases). The CDR3 length is 12 residues. V gave up 1 base and J gave up 10 bases, with 8 bases separating them. Germline V lookup: CDR1 KGHSH, CDR2 LQKENI. CDR3 coding DNA: TGTGCCAGCTCACCACGGCAGGGCGAGCAGTTCTTC. Protein product: CASSPRQGEQFF.

The chain combines TRBV7-9 with TRBJ2-3, with TRBD2 matching 7 bases. The CDR3 extends over 12 amino acids. The V and J ends lost 2 bases and 13 bases, in that order; junction bases with no gene match: 6. Looked up from germline, CDR1 is SEHNR and CDR2 is FQNEAQ (reference sequence). CDR3 bases: TGTGCCAGCAGCTTAATCGGGACTATGAAGTATTTT. It codes for CASSLIGTMKYF.

The rearrangement joins TRBV20-1 to TRBJ1-6; no reliable D call. Germline loops: CDR1 DFQATT, CDR2 SNEGSKA (reference sequence). The V end lost 3 bases, the J end lost 4 bases, and 7 bases lay between the germline ends. CDR3 length equals 13 residues. The CDR3 nucleotides are TGCAGTGCTAGTCCGTCGTATAATTCACCCCTCCACTTT. It is translated as CSASPSYNSPLHF.

The CDR3: CASSPGLASSYEQYF. CDR3 DNA sequence: TGTGCCAGCAGCCCCGGACTAGCGAGTTCCTACGAGCAGTACTTC. The genes are TRBV7-2 and TRBJ2-7, with 9 bases matching TRBD2. The CDR3 sequence is 15 residues long. With 5 bases clipped from V and 1 base from J, the junction kept 6 bases outside the gene matches. Germline V gives CDR1 SGHTA, CDR2 FQGNSA.

This sequence joins TRBV27 and TRBJ2-1; a weak D match, TRBD1 (6 bases). The CDR3 extends over 13 amino acids. V was pared by 5 bases and J by 6 bases, with 11 bases between. Per the germline V gene, CDR1 is MNHEY and CDR2 is SMNVEV (reference sequence). DNA of the CDR3: TGTGCCAGCAGTCCAACAGGGTTCAATGAGCAGTTCTTC. It codes for CASSPTGFNEQFF.

CDR3 protein: CASSQWGRGDYNSPLHF. The CDR3 region has the DNA TGTGCCAGCAGTCAATGGGGCAGGGGCGATTATAATTCACCCCTCCACTTT. The chain couples TRBV27 to TRBJ1-6; D is possibly TRBD1 (6 bases). Per the germline V gene, CDR1 is MNHEY and CDR2 is SMNVEV (reference sequence). Deletions cut 5 bases from V and 4 bases from J, with 18 bases between. CDR3 length: 17 amino acids.

This chain links TRBV2 with TRBJ2-3; D may be TRBD1 (5 bases). The CDR3 spans 14 residues. Germline V gene data show CDR1 as SNHLY and CDR2 as FYNNEI. V was shortened by 4 bases and J by 1 base, with 9 bases between the two germline ends. The CDR3 region has the DNA TGTGCCAGCAGTGCAACAGGTCGCACAGATACGCAGTATTTT. Translated, it gives CASSATGRTDTQYF.

This chain joins TRBV28 and TRBJ2-7; TRBD1 is a possible D gene (5 bases). V lost 9 bases to trimming and J lost 2 bases, with 14 bases between them. The CDR3 totals 13 residues. Germline V lookup: CDR1 MDHEN, CDR2 SYDVKM. CDR3 region: CASTGVVPYEQYF. CDR3 DNA sequence: TGTGCCAGTACAGGTGTAGTACCCTACGAGCAGTACTTC.

The chain is built from TRBV19 and TRBJ1-3, with D perhaps TRBD1 (5 bases). The V and J ends lost 3 bases and 1 base respectively, with 16 bases between them. CDR1 is LNHDA and CDR2 is SQIVND in the germline V gene (reference sequence). The CDR3 length is 17 residues. The CDR3 DNA is TGTGCCAGTAGTATTCTTCCTTTTGGGACGTCTGGAAACACCATATATTTT. Translation: CASSILPFGTSGNTIYF.

This clone has only one observation. V is TRBV20-1 and J is TRBJ1-3; 9 positions match TRBD1. This CDR3 spans 14 amino acids. Germline CDR1 is DFQATT and CDR2 is SNEGSKA (reference sequence). The J segment lost 4 bases and the V segment lost 3 bases, leaving 4 bases of the junction unmatched. CDR3 protein: CSASRDRAGNTIYF. CDR3 bases: TGCAGTGCTAGTCGGGACAGGGCAGGAAACACCATATATTTT.

This chain connects TRBV7-9 to TRBJ2-2, with 8 bases lining up with TRBD1. The V and J ends lost 4 bases and 4 bases, in that order; junction bases with no gene match: 14. CDR3 length: 18 amino acids. The germline V gene encodes CDR1 SEHNR and CDR2 FQNEAQ (reference sequence). CDR3 sequence (DNA): TGTGCCAGCAGCTCGACCACTGCGTCCAGGGGGCCCACCGGGGAGCTGTTTTTT. It codes for CASSSTTASRGPTGELFF.

This clone was picked up a small number of times. This chain joins TRBV4-1 and TRBJ2-3; D unresolved. V was shortened by 0 bases and J by 12 bases, with 16 bases between the two germline ends. The CDR3 length is 14 residues. CDR1 is MGHRA, CDR2 YSYEKL, per germline. CDR3 nucleotides: TGCGCCAGCAGCCAAGATCGAATCGGCCTTTTTCAGTATTTT. Residues: CASSQDRIGLFQYF.

J is TRBJ2-7 and V is TRBV5-1; D unclear. The V gene lost 4 bases and the J gene lost 7 bases, with 12 bases spanning the gap. The CDR3 spans 12 residues. CDR1 is SGHRS and CDR2 is YFSETQ in the germline V gene. CDR3 sequence (DNA): TGCGCCAGCAGCCCTATGTTTGGTGAGCAGTACTTC. Encoded protein: CASSPMFGEQYF.

For this clone: Sequence at one end of the junction differs from germline and may be a read error. CDR3 region: CASSLTRDFPQHF. CDR3 DNA: TGTGCCAGCTCACTTACCCGGGATTTCCCTCAGCACTTC. The rearrangement links TRBV18 to TRBJ2-5, with a weak D call TRBD2 (5 bases). The V gene's germline CDR1 is KGHSH and CDR2 LQKENI. The CDR3 length is 13 residues.

The chain is built from TRBV4-2 and TRBJ1-3, with 10 positions matching TRBD1. Germline CDR1 is LGHNA and CDR2 is YNFKEQ. The CDR3 extends over 17 amino acids. With V trimmed by 3 bases and J by 2 bases, 7 bases remained unmatched. CDR3: CASSHTGTGVPGNTIYF. CDR3 nucleotides: TGTGCCAGCAGCCACACCGGGACAGGGGTGCCTGGAAACACCATATATTTT.

There are a few counts of this clone. The gene calls are TRBV4-2 and TRBJ1-5, with D possibly matching TRBD1 (5 bases). Germline V gene sequence: CDR1 LGHNA, CDR2 YNFKEQ. Trimming took 0 bases from V and 5 from J, leaving 17 bases between them. This CDR3 spans 17 amino acids. CDR3 sequence (DNA): TGTGCCAGCAGCCAAGAGTCCTTGGCGGGCAGGGATCAGCCCCAGCATTTT. Its translation: CASSQESLAGRDQPQHF.

The chain employs TRBV29-1 and TRBJ1-1; D not certain. The germline CDR1 and CDR2 sequences are SQVTM and ANQGSEA. The CDR3 totals 11 residues. Trimming took off 5 bases at V and 4 bases at J, with 8 bases between the two ends. CDR3 DNA: TGCAGCGTTCATGAGTCCACTGAAGCTTTCTTT. This encodes CSVHESTEAFF.